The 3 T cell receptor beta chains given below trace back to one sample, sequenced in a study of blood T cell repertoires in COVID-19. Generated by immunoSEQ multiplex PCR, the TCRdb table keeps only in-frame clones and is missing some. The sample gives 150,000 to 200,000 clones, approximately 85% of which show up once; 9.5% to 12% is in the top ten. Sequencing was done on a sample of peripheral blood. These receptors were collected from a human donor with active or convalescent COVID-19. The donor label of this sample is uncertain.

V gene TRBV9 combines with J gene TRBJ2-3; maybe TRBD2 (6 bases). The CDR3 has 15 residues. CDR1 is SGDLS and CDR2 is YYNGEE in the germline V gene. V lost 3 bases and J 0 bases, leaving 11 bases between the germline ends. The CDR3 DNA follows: TGTGCCAGCAGCGCTCGGGGGAGGAGCACAGATACGCAGTATTTT. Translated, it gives CASSARGRSTDTQYF. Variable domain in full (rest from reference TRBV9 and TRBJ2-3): DSGVTQTPKHLITATGQRVTLRCSPRSGDLSVYWYQQSLDQGLQFLIQYYNGEERAKGNILERFSAQQFPDLHSELNLSSLELGDSALYFCASSARGRSTDTQYFGPGTRLTVL.

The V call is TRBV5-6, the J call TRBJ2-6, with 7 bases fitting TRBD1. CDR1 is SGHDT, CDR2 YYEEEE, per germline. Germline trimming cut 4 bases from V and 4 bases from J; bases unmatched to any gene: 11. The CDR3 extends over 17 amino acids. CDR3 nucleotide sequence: TGTGCCAGCAGCACCACTGACAGGGCTTCAGGGGCCAACGTCCTGACTTTC. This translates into CASSTTDRASGANVLTF.

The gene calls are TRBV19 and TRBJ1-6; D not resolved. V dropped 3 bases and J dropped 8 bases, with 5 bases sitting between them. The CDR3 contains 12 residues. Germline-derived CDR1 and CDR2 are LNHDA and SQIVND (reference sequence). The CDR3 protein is CASSIPDSPLHF. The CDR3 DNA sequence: TGTGCCAGTAGTATTCCCGATTCACCCCTCCACTTT.